These 6 T cell receptor beta chains came from one sample sequenced in a study of chemoradiotherapy in HPV16-positive cancers. The assay was immunoSEQ multiplex PCR, and TCRdb's table has in-frame clones only and misses some. This table holds fewer than 25,000 clones, roughly 90% found once. The sequences come from blood, collected from a patient who underwent chemoradiotherapy. These TCRs come from a human donor with HPV-associated anogenital cancer.

V and J are TRBV28 and TRBJ2-5, with 8 nucleotides matching TRBD1. V shed 2 bases, J shed 1 base, and the junction held 6 bases outside the gene matches. The CDR3 contains 16 residues. Per the germline V gene, CDR1 is MDHEN and CDR2 is SYDVKM. CDR3 DNA sequence: TGTGCCAGCAGTTTAGGAGGGACAGGACGCCAAGAGACCCAGTACTTC. Translating it yields CASSLGGTGRQETQYF.

This chain's CDR3 is CSTVADRGPDTQYF. Here the CDR3 DNA reads TGCAGCACGGTTGCGGACAGGGGGCCAGATACGCAGTATTTT. V usage is TRBV29-1 and J usage is TRBJ2-3; TRBD1 matches at 11 bases. Germline values: CDR1 SQVTM, CDR2 ANQGSEA. This CDR3 contains 14 residues. The V segment lost 8 bases and the J segment 4 bases; nucleotides outside the gene matches: 8.

V gene TRBV2 combines with J gene TRBJ1-1; TRBD1 matches 9 bases. CDR3 size: 13 residues. Germline lookup yields CDR1 SNHLY and CDR2 FYNNEI. The junction had 0 bases not matched to a gene; V was cut back by 6 bases and J by 1 base. This CDR3 reads CASRGQGNTEAFF. The CDR3 nucleotides read TGTGCCAGCAGGGGACAGGGGAACACTGAAGCTTTCTTT.

The genes are TRBV4-1 and TRBJ1-2; maybe TRBD1 (5 bases). CDR3 size: 15 residues. Germline CDR1 reads MGHRA; CDR2 reads YSYEKL. V lost 0 bases and J 5 bases, leaving 13 bases between the germline ends. CDR3 nucleotide sequence: TGCGCCAGCAGCCAAGATGTCCGGGGCCTATATGGCTACACCTTC. Its translation is CASSQDVRGLYGYTF.

In DNA form, the CDR3 reads TGTGCCAGCAGTTCCCGGACGGGGAGCTCCTACGAGCAGTACTTC. Translation: CASSSRTGSSYEQYF. This rearrangement joins TRBV6-6 to TRBJ2-7, with D maybe TRBD2 (5 bases). This CDR3 comprises 15 residues. Trimming took off 4 bases at V and 0 bases at J, with 13 bases between the two ends. CDR1 MNHNY and CDR2 SVGAGI come from the germline V gene (reference sequence).

This clone has just a few counts. This chain joins TRBV6-5 and TRBJ1-2, with a possible D match to TRBD1 (5 bases). CDR1 is MNHEY, CDR2 SVGAGI, per germline. The CDR3 runs 16 residues. The V gene lost 0 bases and the J gene lost 2 bases, with 13 bases spanning the gap. In nucleotides, the CDR3 is TGTGCCAGCAGTTACTCGATCCTTGGGGGGAACTATGGCTACACCTTC. Protein product: CASSYSILGGNYGYTF.